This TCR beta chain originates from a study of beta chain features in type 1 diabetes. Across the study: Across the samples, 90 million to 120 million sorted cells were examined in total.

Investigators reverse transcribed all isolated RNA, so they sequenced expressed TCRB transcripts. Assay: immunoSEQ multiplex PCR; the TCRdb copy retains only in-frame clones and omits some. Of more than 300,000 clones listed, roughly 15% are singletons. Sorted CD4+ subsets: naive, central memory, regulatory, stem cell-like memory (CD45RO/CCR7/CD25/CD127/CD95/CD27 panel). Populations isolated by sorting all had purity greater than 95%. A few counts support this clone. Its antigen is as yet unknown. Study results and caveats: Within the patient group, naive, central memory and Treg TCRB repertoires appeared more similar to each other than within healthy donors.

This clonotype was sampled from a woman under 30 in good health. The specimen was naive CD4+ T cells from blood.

The CDR3, as DNA: TGTGCCAGCTCACCCGAGGGGGCCACCTATGGCTACACCTTC. Translation: CASSPEGATYGYTF. The V gene is TRBV18, the J gene TRBJ1-2, with 7 nucleotides matching TRBD1. This CDR3 has 14 residues. The germline gives CDR1 KGHSH, CDR2 LQKENI. With 3 bases clipped from V and 4 bases from J, the junction kept 5 bases outside the gene matches.